This T cell receptor beta chain was observed in a study of blood T cell repertoires in COVID-19. Study as a whole: The origin of the acute and convalescent COVID-19 samples was the United States, Italy and Spain.

CDR1 and CDR2 from the germline V gene are SGHNT and YENEEA. With V trimmed by 5 bases and J by 5 bases, 4 bases remained unmatched. The CDR3 contains 14 residues. The protocol was immunoSEQ multiplex PCR, while the TCRdb copy is restricted to in-frame clones and leaves out a portion. The data contain about 47,000 clones, around 84% of them singletons. The chain couples TRBV11-3 to TRBJ2-5; 11 bases are shared with TRBD1. Sequencing was carried out using peripheral blood. The receptor was isolated from a man between 45 and 60 years old with acute or convalescent COVID-19. For the CDR3, the DNA is TGTGCCAGCAGCCCGGGGACAGGGGGGGAGACCCAGTACTTC. Translation gives CASSPGTGGETQYF.